This T cell receptor beta chain was documented in a study of T cell changes during pregnancy in multiple sclerosis. Clones were sequenced by immunoSEQ multiplex PCR, and TCRdb holds only the in-frame ones, with some missing. Of just over 35,000 clones in the sample, approximately 89% were seen once. The junction had 6 bases not matched to a gene; V was cut back by 1 base and J by 7 bases. This CDR3 has 15 residues. Germline CDR1 reads MNHEY; CDR2 reads SVGAGI. The chain employs TRBV6-5 and TRBJ1-4, with TRBD1 matching over 7 bases. This clonotype originated in a female donor in good health, enrolled as a control in a pregnancy study. Sequencing used CD4+ T cells from peripheral blood mononuclear cells, obtained after pregnancy. The CDR3 protein is CASSYLAGGGEKLFF. CDR3 nucleotides: TGTGCCAGCAGTTACTTGGCAGGGGGAGGTGAAAAACTGTTTTTT.